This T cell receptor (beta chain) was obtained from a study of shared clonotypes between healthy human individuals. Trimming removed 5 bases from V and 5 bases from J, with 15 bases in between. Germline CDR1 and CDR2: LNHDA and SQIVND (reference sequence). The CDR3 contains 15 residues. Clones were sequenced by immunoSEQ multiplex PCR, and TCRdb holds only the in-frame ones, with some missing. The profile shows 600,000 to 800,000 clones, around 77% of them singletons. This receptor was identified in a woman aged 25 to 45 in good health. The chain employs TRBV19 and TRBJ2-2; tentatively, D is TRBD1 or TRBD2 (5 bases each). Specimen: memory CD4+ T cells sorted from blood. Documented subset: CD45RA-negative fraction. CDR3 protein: CASSPGRAGTGELFF. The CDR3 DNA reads TGTGCCAGTAGTCCGGGGAGAGCAGGGACCGGGGAGCTGTTTTTT.